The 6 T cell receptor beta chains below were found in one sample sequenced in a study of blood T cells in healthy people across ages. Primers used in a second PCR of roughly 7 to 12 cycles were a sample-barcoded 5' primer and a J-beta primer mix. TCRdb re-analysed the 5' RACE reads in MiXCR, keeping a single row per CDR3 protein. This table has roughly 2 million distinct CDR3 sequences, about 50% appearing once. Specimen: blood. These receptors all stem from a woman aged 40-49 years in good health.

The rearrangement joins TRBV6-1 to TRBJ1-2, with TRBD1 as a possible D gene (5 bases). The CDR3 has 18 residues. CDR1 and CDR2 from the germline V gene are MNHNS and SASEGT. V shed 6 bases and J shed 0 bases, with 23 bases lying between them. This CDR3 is CASSHGPRGAETNYGYTF. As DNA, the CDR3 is TGTGCCAGCAGCCATGGACCGCGAGGGGCGGAAACTAACTATGGCTACACCTTC.

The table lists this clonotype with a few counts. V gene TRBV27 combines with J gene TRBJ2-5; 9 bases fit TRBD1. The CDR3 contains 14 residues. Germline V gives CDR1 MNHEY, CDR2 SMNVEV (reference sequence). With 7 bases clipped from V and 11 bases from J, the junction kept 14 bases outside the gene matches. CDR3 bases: TGTGCCAGCAACCGACAGGGGGGTTACAATGAGCAGTACTTC. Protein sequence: CASNRQGGYNEQYF.

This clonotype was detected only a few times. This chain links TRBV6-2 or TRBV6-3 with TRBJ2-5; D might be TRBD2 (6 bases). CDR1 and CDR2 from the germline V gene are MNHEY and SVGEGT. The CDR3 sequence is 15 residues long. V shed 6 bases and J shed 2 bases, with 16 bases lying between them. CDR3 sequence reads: CASSERLGLQETQYF. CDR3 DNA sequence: TGTGCCAGCAGCGAACGACTAGGTTTGCAAGAGACCCAGTACTTC.

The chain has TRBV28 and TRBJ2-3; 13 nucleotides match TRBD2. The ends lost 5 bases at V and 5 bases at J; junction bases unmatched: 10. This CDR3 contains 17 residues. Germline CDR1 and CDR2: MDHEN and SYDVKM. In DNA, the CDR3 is TGTGCCAGCAGTCCGCTACGACTAGCGGGGGGTCAAGATACGCAGTATTTT. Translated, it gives CASSPLRLAGGQDTQYF.

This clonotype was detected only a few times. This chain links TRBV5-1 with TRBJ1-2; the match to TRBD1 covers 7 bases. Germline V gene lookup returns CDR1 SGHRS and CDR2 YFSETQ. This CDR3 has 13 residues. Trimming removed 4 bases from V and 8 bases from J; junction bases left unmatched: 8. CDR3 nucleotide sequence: TGCGCCAGCAGCGGTAAGGGGGCCGCGGGCTACACCTTC. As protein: CASSGKGAAGYTF.

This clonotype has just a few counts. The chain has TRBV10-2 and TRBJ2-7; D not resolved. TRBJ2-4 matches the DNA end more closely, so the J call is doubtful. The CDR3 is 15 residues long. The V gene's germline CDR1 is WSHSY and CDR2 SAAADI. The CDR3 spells CASSAYERLGDIQYF. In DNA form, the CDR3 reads TGCGCCAGCAGTGCCTATGAGCGACTGGGTGACATTCAGTACTTC.